The present TCR beta chain was sequenced within a study of shared clonotypes between healthy human individuals. The method was immunoSEQ multiplex PCR; TCRdb's version includes in-frame clones alone and lacks a portion of them. The sample shows some 2,000,000 clones, roughly 95% of them seen only once. The CDR3 contains 15 residues. Germline assignment: CDR1 SGHRS and CDR2 YFSETQ. V lost 2 bases, J lost 0 bases, and 12 bases lay in between. This sequence joins TRBV5-1 and TRBJ2-7; D is uncertain. The TCR originated in a man between 18 and 35 years old in good health. The sequenced sample was naive CD4+ T cells sorted from blood. The subset: CD45RA+ positively selected. The CDR3: CASSFQPLSSYEQYF. The CDR3 coding sequence is TGCGCCAGCAGCTTTCAGCCATTGTCCTCCTACGAGCAGTACTTC. The complete variable domain, with remaining parts taken from reference TRBV5-1 and TRBJ2-7, reads KAGVTQTPRYLIKTRGQQVTLSCSPISGHRSVSWYQQTPGQGLQFLFEYFSETQRNKGNFPGRFSGRQFSNSRSEMNVSTLELGDSALYLCASSFQPLSSYEQYFGPGTRLTVT.